Presented here are 27 T cell receptor beta chains from one specimen sequenced in a study of brain metastases from non-small cell lung cancer. The table came from immunoSEQ multiplex PCR; TCRdb's copy has only in-frame clones and leaves some out. The sample contains over 2,500 clones, approximately 90% of which appear only once. The source material was primary lung tumor tissue. Receptors were obtained from a donor at least 40 years old with non-small cell lung cancer.

The gene calls are TRBV7-2 and TRBJ2-1, with D perhaps being TRBD1 or TRBD2 (6 bases each). The CDR3 loop spans 13 amino acids. Trimming cost V 5 bases and J 9 bases, with 14 bases left between them. The germline V gene encodes CDR1 SGHTA and CDR2 FQGNSA. The CDR3 spells CASSPGGTGEQFF. CDR3 in DNA: TGTGCCAGCAGCCCCGGGGGCACGGGTGAGCAGTTCTTC.

The genes are TRBV11-3 and TRBJ2-2, with 7 bases lining up with TRBD1. V lost 6 bases and J lost 5; bases outside the gene matches: 6. In germline, CDR1 is SGHNT, CDR2 YENEEA. CDR3 length: 14 residues. For the CDR3, the DNA is TGTGCCAGCAGTTACAGGGGCGGTACCGGGGAGCTGTTTTTT. Amino acid sequence: CASSYRGGTGELFF.

V and J are TRBV6-2 or TRBV6-3 and TRBJ2-7; D is ambiguous. The CDR3 is made up of 15 amino acids. Germline V gives CDR1 MNHEY, CDR2 SVGEGT. The V gene lost 2 bases and the J gene lost 0 bases, with 11 bases spanning the gap. The CDR3 DNA reads as TGTGCCAGCAGTTACGGCGAACCGGGCTCCTACGAGCAGTACTTC. This translates into CASSYGEPGSYEQYF.

This chain joins TRBV28 and TRBJ1-5; D unclear. The germline V and J ends were trimmed by 7 bases and 5 bases, with 18 bases remaining between them. CDR3 length equals 15 residues. The germline CDR1 and CDR2 sequences are MDHEN and SYDVKM. For the CDR3, the DNA is TGTGCCAGCACCCCCCTGGAGGACTTGGATCAGCCCCAGCATTTT. The encoded protein is CASTPLEDLDQPQHF.

CDR3 sequence: CSVDWGSNTEAFF. The CDR3 DNA is TGCAGCGTTGATTGGGGGTCGAACACTGAAGCTTTCTTT. The chain combines TRBV29-1 with TRBJ1-1, with D perhaps matching TRBD1 (5 bases). The germline gives CDR1 SQVTM, CDR2 ANQGSEA. Trimming took off 3 bases at V and 1 base at J, with 9 bases between the two ends. This CDR3 comprises 13 residues.

The rearrangement uses TRBV7-3 and TRBJ1-1, with 9 bases aligning to TRBD1. V lost 4 bases and J lost 0; bases outside the gene matches: 12. This CDR3 comprises 18 residues. The V gene's germline CDR1 is SGHTA and CDR2 FQGTGA. The CDR3 spells CASSSRPPGQGLNTEAFF. CDR3 bases: TGTGCCAGCAGCTCCAGGCCGCCGGGACAGGGCCTGAACACTGAAGCTTTCTTT.

Only one count was recorded for this clone. CDR3 DNA: TGTGCCATCAGTGGACAGGGGGACTATGGCTACACCTTC. As protein: CAISGQGDYGYTF. This chain uses TRBV10-3 with TRBJ1-2; 9 nucleotides agree with TRBD1. Per the germline V gene, CDR1 is ENHRY and CDR2 is SYGVKD. The CDR3 extends over 13 amino acids. J lost 3 bases, V lost 4 bases, and 0 bases had no gene match.

V usage is TRBV3-1 (or the pseudogene TRBV3-2) and J usage is TRBJ2-3; no reliable D call. The CDR3 spans 15 residues. Germline CDR1 LGHDT, CDR2 YNNKEL (reference sequence). V was shortened by 1 base and J by 0 bases, with 8 bases between the two germline ends. The CDR3 reads CASSQGYTSTDTQYF. The CDR3 DNA is TGTGCCAGCAGCCAAGGTTATACTAGCACAGATACGCAGTATTTT.

This clone has just one count. This chain uses TRBV6-4 with TRBJ1-2; D is uncertain. Germline CDR1 MRHNA, CDR2 SNTAGT. The CDR3 totals 12 residues. Trimming removed 2 bases at V and 2 bases at J, with 3 bases between. The CDR3 spells CASSDKNYGYTF. Written as DNA, the CDR3 is TGTGCCAGCAGTGACAAAAACTATGGCTACACCTTC.

The chain combines TRBV29-1 with TRBJ2-5; D tentatively reads TRBD1 or TRBD2 (5 bases each). CDR3 length: 13 residues. V was clipped by 2 bases and J by 4 bases, with 11 bases between them. CDR1 and CDR2 from the germline V gene are SQVTM and ANQGSEA. CDR3: CSVEWGKGETQYF. CDR3 DNA: TGCAGCGTTGAATGGGGGAAAGGAGAGACCCAGTACTTC.

The chain has TRBV4-1 and TRBJ1-1; no clear D. Trimming shortened V by 5 bases and J by 4 bases, and 11 bases separated the two germline ends. CDR3 length: 13 residues. Looked up from germline, CDR1 is MGHRA and CDR2 is YSYEKL. The CDR3 loop is CASSYRESTEAFF. DNA of the CDR3: TGCGCCAGCAGCTATCGGGAGAGCACTGAAGCTTTCTTT.

This rearrangement joins TRBV5-1 to TRBJ2-1; D perhaps matches TRBD1 (5 bases). Trimming pared 1 base from V and 3 bases from J, leaving 11 bases between. Germline CDR1 and CDR2: SGHRS and YFSETQ. The CDR3 covers 15 residues. The CDR3 DNA reads as TGCGCCAGCAGCTTGAGGGGCAGGCGCTACAATGAGCAGTTCTTC. It specifies CASSLRGRRYNEQFF.

The CDR3 DNA reads TGTGCCAGCAGTGTACAGCACTATGGCTACACCTTC. Translation gives CASSVQHYGYTF. The chain joins TRBV28 to TRBJ1-2; D is undetermined. CDR1 and CDR2 (germline): MDHEN, SYDVKM. The CDR3 totals 12 residues. Deletions cut 5 bases from V and 3 bases from J, with 7 bases between.

This chain links TRBV7-6 with TRBJ2-3; D unclear. The length of the CDR3 is 12 residues. Trimming left V 5 bases short and J 2 bases short, with 5 bases between. Germline V gives CDR1 SGHVS, CDR2 FNYEAQ. For the CDR3, the DNA is TGTGCCAGCAGCCGACTCACAGATACGCAGTATTTT. It translates to CASSRLTDTQYF.

This clone was recorded only once. This chain connects TRBV7-2 to TRBJ2-1; 8 bases map to TRBD2. The CDR3 length is 17 residues. CDR1 SGHTA and CDR2 FQGNSA come from the germline V gene. The J segment lost 6 bases and the V segment lost 2 bases, leaving 12 bases of the junction unmatched. CDR3 DNA sequence: TGTGCCAGCAGCTTACTCCCCCCGGGGGCGGGGGGCAATGAGCAGTTCTTC. Its protein product is CASSLLPPGAGGNEQFF.

The chain carries TRBV7-6 and TRBJ2-7, with a tentative D call TRBD1 (5 bases). Looked up from germline, CDR1 is SGHVS and CDR2 is FNYEAQ. The CDR3 runs 13 residues. The V gene lost 4 bases and the J gene lost 3 bases, with 10 bases spanning the gap. This CDR3 is CASSSQGNYEQYF. DNA of the CDR3: TGTGCCAGCAGCTCCCAGGGAAACTACGAGCAGTACTTC.

A note on this clone: The junction shows a germline mismatch at one end, possibly a read error. CDR3 sequence: CASSFEGGRDEQYF. The CDR3 DNA sequence: TGTGCCAGCAGCTTTGAAGGGGGCAGGGACGAGCAGTACTTC. The chain employs TRBV5-1 and TRBJ2-7; 7 bases align to TRBD1. This CDR3 is 14 amino acids long. Per the germline V gene, CDR1 is SGHRS and CDR2 is YFSETQ.

This chain joins TRBV30 and TRBJ1-5, with TRBD1 as a possible D gene (6 bases). Trimming removed 0 bases from V and 9 bases from J, with 15 bases in between. Germline CDR1 GTSNPN, CDR2 SVGIG (reference sequence). The CDR3 runs 14 residues. CDR3 sequence reads: CAWSVRGSSGPQHF. DNA of the CDR3: TGTGCCTGGAGTGTAAGGGGGTCGTCGGGGCCCCAGCATTTT. Complete variable domain (other parts from reference TRBV30 and TRBJ1-5): SQTIHQWPATLVQPVGSPLSLECTVEGTSNPNLYWYRQAAGRGLQLLFYSVGIGQISSEVPQNLSASRPQDRQFILSSKKLLLSDSGFYLCAWSVRGSSGPQHFGDGTRLSIL.

The V and J genes are TRBV13 and TRBJ2-1, with TRBD2 matching 8 bases. This CDR3 comprises 15 residues. Germline values: CDR1 PRHDT, CDR2 FYEKMQ (reference sequence). The trim removed 5 bases at V and 0 bases at J, leaving 3 bases unmatched. The CDR3, as DNA: TGTGCCAGCAGCCTGAGCGGGAGCTCCTACAATGAGCAGTTCTTC. Translation gives CASSLSGSSYNEQFF.

The chain joins TRBV11-1 to TRBJ1-2, with D perhaps TRBD1 (5 bases). This CDR3 is built from 14 residues. V gave up 5 bases and J gave up 8 bases, with 18 bases separating them. Germline loops: CDR1 SGHAT, CDR2 FQDESV (reference sequence). The CDR3 here is CASSGWILGGGYTF. The CDR3, as DNA: TGTGCCAGCAGCGGGTGGATACTCGGGGGAGGCTACACCTTC.

The chain joins TRBV6-1 to TRBJ2-7; 8 bases line up with TRBD2. Germline V gene data show CDR1 as MNHNS and CDR2 as SASEGT. The V gene end was trimmed by 2 bases and the J gene end by 0 bases; junction bases not matched to a gene: 3. The CDR3 contains 15 residues. CDR3: CASSEQAGGSYEQYF. The CDR3 region has the DNA TGTGCCAGCAGTGAACAGGCGGGGGGCTCCTACGAGCAGTACTTC.

On this clone itself: The sample holds other DNA sequences that translate to the same CDR3. V gene TRBV7-2 combines with J gene TRBJ2-1; 7 nucleotides agree with TRBD1. V shed 6 bases and J 8 bases; nucleotides not matched to a gene: 7. CDR1 and CDR2 from the germline V gene are SGHTA and FQGNSA. The CDR3 is 13 residues long. The CDR3 DNA follows: TGTGCCAGCAGTATAGGAACAGGGGATGAGCAGTTCTTC. This codes for CASSIGTGDEQFF.

This rearrangement joins TRBV6-4 to TRBJ1-5; D not resolved. Germline CDR1 reads MRHNA; CDR2 reads SNTAGT. The length of the CDR3 is 14 residues. With 8 bases removed from V and 7 bases from J, the gap between germline ends came to 18 bases. The CDR3 is CASCGWGGGQPQHF. DNA of the CDR3: TGTGCCAGCTGCGGCTGGGGAGGAGGACAGCCCCAGCATTTT.

This sequence joins TRBV4-1 and TRBJ2-7, with 7 positions matching TRBD1. Germline CDR1 is MGHRA and CDR2 is YSYEKL. CDR3 length equals 14 residues. The V and J ends lost 1 base and 7 bases, in that order; junction bases with no gene match: 7. The CDR3 sequence is CASSQAQGFREQYF. Written as DNA, the CDR3 is TGCGCCAGCAGCCAAGCACAGGGGTTCAGGGAGCAGTACTTC.

J is TRBJ2-7 and V is TRBV7-3, with 9 bases lining up with TRBD1. CDR1 is SGHTA, CDR2 FQGTGA, per germline. Unmatched junction bases numbered 4, after V lost 2 bases and J lost 2 bases. CDR3 length: 15 residues. Written as DNA, the CDR3 is TGTGCCAGCAGCTTAGGCCGGACAGGGGCCTACGAGCAGTACTTC. Translated, it gives CASSLGRTGAYEQYF.

The chain is built from TRBV9 and TRBJ2-1, with D uncertain. V was shortened by 4 bases and J by 0 bases, with 8 bases between the two germline ends. This CDR3 is built from 14 residues. CDR1 SGDLS and CDR2 YYNGEE come from the germline V gene. In DNA form, the CDR3 reads TGTGCCAGCAGCTTGGAGAGCTCCTACAATGAGCAGTTCTTC. This gives the protein CASSLESSYNEQFF. The whole variable domain, filled in from reference TRBV9 and TRBJ2-1, reads DSGVTQTPKHLITATGQRVTLRCSPRSGDLSVYWYQQSLDQGLQFLIQYYNGEERAKGNILERFSAQQFPDLHSELNLSSLELGDSALYFCASSLESSYNEQFFGPGTRLTVL.

V is TRBV12-3 or TRBV12-4 and J is TRBJ1-1; D gene uncertain. The CDR3 length is 12 residues. Trimming pared 3 bases from V and 0 bases from J, leaving 2 bases between. The CDR3 bases are TGTGCCAGCAGTTTTATGAACACTGAAGCTTTCTTT. It encodes CASSFMNTEAFF.